The 19 T cell receptor beta chains listed next were all sequenced from one sample in a study of shared clonotypes between healthy human individuals. Assay used: immunoSEQ multiplex PCR; TCRdb lists only in-frame clones, some missing. Of tens of thousands of clones detected, around 57% appear once; the ten largest clones hold just over 50%. The sequenced sample was memory CD8+ T cells sorted from blood. Sample subset: CD45RO+ cells pooled with CCR7-negative TemRA cells. These receptors were collected from a man aged 25-45 years in good health.

The chain has TRBV27 and TRBJ2-1; no reliable D call. CDR1 MNHEY and CDR2 SMNVEV come from the germline V gene (reference sequence). The length of the CDR3 is 14 residues. Trimming removed 6 bases at V and 5 bases at J, with 14 bases between. This CDR3 reads CASSLMLYNNEQFF. DNA for the CDR3: TGTGCCAGCAGCCTAATGCTATATAACAATGAGCAGTTCTTC.

This clone was seen more than once but under ten times. The chain links TRBV2 to TRBJ2-1; TRBD1 or TRBD2 may be the D gene (5 bases each). Trimming shortened V by 8 bases and J by 7 bases, and 12 bases separated the two germline ends. The CDR3 consists of 12 residues. The germline V gene encodes CDR1 SNHLY and CDR2 FYNNEI. CDR3 DNA: TGTGCCAGCTCCACTAGGGGTAATGAGCAGTTCTTC. This translates into CASSTRGNEQFF.

The chain links TRBV5-6 to TRBJ2-1, with TRBD2 as a possible D gene (6 bases). This CDR3 spans 15 amino acids. The V gene's germline CDR1 is SGHDT and CDR2 YYEEEE. V gave up 4 bases and J gave up 5 bases, with 16 bases separating them. CDR3 DNA: TGTGCCAGCAGCGAACCGGGAGCAGGTCACAATGAGCAGTTCTTC. It translates to CASSEPGAGHNEQFF.

This clone has only a few counts. J is TRBJ2-7 and V is TRBV19; D might be TRBD1 (6 bases). Trimming shortened V by 4 bases and J by 3 bases, and 10 bases separated the two germline ends. Germline lookup yields CDR1 LNHDA and CDR2 SQIVND (reference sequence). The CDR3 spans 13 residues. The CDR3 region has the DNA TGTGCCAGTAGTAAGGACAGTTTCTACGAGCAGTACTTC. It translates to CASSKDSFYEQYF.

In regard to this clone: This CDR3 is also generated by other DNA sequences in the sample. The chain uses TRBV15 and TRBJ2-7; D gene unclear. Germline assignment: CDR1 LNHNV and CDR2 YYDKDF (reference sequence). The CDR3 consists of 13 residues. Trimming pared 0 bases from V and 3 bases from J, leaving 6 bases between. This CDR3 is CATSRDLSYEQYF. DNA for the CDR3: TGTGCCACCAGCAGAGATCTCAGCTACGAGCAGTACTTC.

This clone has at least ten counts. The chain employs TRBV23-1 and TRBJ1-2, with 8 bases lining up with TRBD1. TRBV23-1 is recorded as an ORF, its role being uncertain. The CDR3 has 17 residues. V lost 3 bases and J lost 2; bases outside the gene matches: 11. DNA for the CDR3: TGCGCCAGCAGTCATCCCACACAGGGGGGACTAAACTATGGCTACACCTTC. Translated: CASSHPTQGGLNYGYTF.

The rearrangement joins TRBV5-5 to TRBJ1-2, with a weak D call TRBD1 (5 bases). Between the trimmed V and J ends, which lost 3 bases and 8 bases, there was a span of 14 bases. Per germline, CDR1 SGHKS and CDR2 YYEKEE (reference sequence). The CDR3 has 13 amino acids. The CDR3 bases are TGTGCCAGCAGCTCAGGGCCCGCTGCGGGCTACACCTTC. Protein sequence: CASSSGPAAGYTF. Combining the CDR3 with reference TRBV5-5 and TRBJ1-2 gives the whole variable domain DAGVTQSPTHLIKTRGQQVTLRCSPISGHKSVSWYQQVLGQGPQFIFQYYEKEERGRGNFPDRFSARQFPNYSSELNVNALLLGDSALYLCASSSGPAAGYTFGSGTRLTVV.

This clone was seen repeatedly, ten times or more. The chain uses TRBV13 and TRBJ2-1; D not certain. The CDR3 loop spans 13 amino acids. Trimming shortened V by 5 bases and J by 6 bases, and 11 bases separated the two germline ends. Looked up from germline, CDR1 is PRHDT and CDR2 is FYEKMQ (reference sequence). CDR3 coding DNA: TGTGCCAGCAGCCCCCCTTCTCGCAATGAGCAGTTCTTC. Encoded protein: CASSPPSRNEQFF. The full variable domain, rest sourced from reference TRBV13 and TRBJ2-1, is AAGVIQSPRHLIKEKRETATLKCYPIPRHDTVYWYQQGPGQDPQFLISFYEKMQSDKGSIPDRFSAQQFSDYHSELNMSSLELGDSALYFCASSPPSRNEQFFGPGTRLTVL.

The chain has TRBV14 and TRBJ2-7; 14 bases are a match to TRBD2. V was clipped by 5 bases and J by 5 bases; unmatched bases: 2. Germline V CDR1 and CDR2: SGHDN, FVKESK. The CDR3 has 14 residues. The CDR3 spells CASSGTSGSHEQYF. The CDR3, as DNA: TGTGCCAGCAGCGGGACTAGCGGGAGTCACGAGCAGTACTTC.

This chain uses TRBV5-6 with TRBJ2-1; D may be TRBD2 (7 bases). V was clipped by 3 bases and J by 10 bases, with 23 bases between them. The CDR3 sequence is 16 residues long. Germline lookup yields CDR1 SGHDT and CDR2 YYEEEE. The DNA for the CDR3 is TGTGCCAGCAGCTCAGGGGAGCGGGAAAGACCGAGGGAGCAGTTCTTC. Translated: CASSSGERERPREQFF.

This clone was recorded many times. Different DNA sequences within this sample yield the same CDR3. The chain joins TRBV7-8 to TRBJ2-1; no reliable D call. Trimming shortened V by 1 base and J by 0 bases, and 7 bases separated the two germline ends. The germline V gene has CDR1 SGHVS and CDR2 FQNEAQ. The CDR3 covers 15 residues. CDR3 sequence (DNA): TGTGCCAGCAGCTTAGGACCCAGCTCCTACAATGAGCAGTTCTTC. Its protein is CASSLGPSSYNEQFF.

In regard to this clone: A read error is possible here, since a much larger clone lies one base away. V gene TRBV14 combines with J gene TRBJ2-1; 7 nucleotides match TRBD2. This CDR3 contains 13 residues. Germline-derived CDR1 and CDR2 are SGHDN and FVKESK. CDR3 sequence: CASSLTSYYEQFF. The CDR3 nucleotides read TGTGCCAGCAGCCTGACTAGCTACTATGAGCAGTTCTTC.

The rearrangement joins TRBV5-1 to TRBJ2-7, with D maybe TRBD1 (6 bases). Between the trimmed V and J ends, which lost 3 bases and 0 bases, there was a span of 10 bases. The CDR3 has 14 residues. CDR1 is SGHRS, CDR2 YFSETQ, per germline. The DNA for the CDR3 is TGCGCCAGCAGCTCCGGGACATACTCCTACGAGCAGTACTTC. Its translation: CASSSGTYSYEQYF.

The sample holds one count of this clone. At one boundary the junction diverges from the germline segment, which might be a read error. The chain couples TRBV11-2 to TRBJ1-1; no clear D. The CDR3 is 12 amino acids. Per the germline V gene, CDR1 is SGHAT and CDR2 is FQNNGV. The CDR3 loop reads CASSLVGTETFF. DNA for the CDR3: TGTGCCAGCAGCTTAGTAGGCACTGAAACTTTCTTT.

This clone turned up a few times. The chain is built from TRBV27 and TRBJ2-2; the D is unclear. V gave up 5 bases and J gave up 5 bases, with 3 bases separating them. The length of the CDR3 is 11 residues. The V gene's germline CDR1 is MNHEY and CDR2 SMNVEV (reference sequence). CDR3 nucleotides: TGTGCCAGCAGTAAGACCGGGGAGCTGTTTTTT. Residues: CASSKTGELFF.

This clone is a singleton in its sample. The CDR3 spells CASSYDVDGAGDEQFF. CDR3 DNA: TGTGCCAGCAGTTACGATGTGGATGGCGCAGGGGATGAGCAGTTCTTC. The chain couples TRBV6-6 to TRBJ2-1; weak D call: TRBD1 (6 bases). The CDR3 length is 16 residues. V was cut by 2 bases and J by 8 bases, with 19 bases left in between. In germline, CDR1 is MNHNY, CDR2 SVGAGI (reference sequence).

In its sample, this clone was seen a few times. The chain has TRBV28 and TRBJ2-7; D ambiguous. There are 13 residues in the CDR3. Germline loops: CDR1 MDHEN, CDR2 SYDVKM. Trimming shortened V by 1 base and J by 6 bases, and 10 bases separated the two germline ends. In nucleotides, the CDR3 is TGTGCCAGCAGTTTATTTCCGCGCATCGAGCAGTACTTC. This sequence encodes CASSLFPRIEQYF.

V and J are TRBV19 and TRBJ2-6; no firm D call. The CDR3 is made up of 13 amino acids. The germline V gene encodes CDR1 LNHDA and CDR2 SQIVND (reference sequence). Trimming pared 7 bases from V and 0 bases from J, leaving 4 bases between. In DNA form, the CDR3 reads TGTGCCAGTATACCCTCTGGGGCCAACGTCCTGACTTTC. This translates into CASIPSGANVLTF.

This chain links TRBV9 with TRBJ2-5; 10 bases are a match to TRBD1. Germline assignment: CDR1 SGDLS and CDR2 YYNGEE. Unmatched junction bases numbered 8, after V lost 4 bases and J lost 5 bases. The CDR3 runs 15 residues. The CDR3 reads CASSPRDRGVETQYF. CDR3 bases: TGTGCCAGCAGCCCCAGGGACAGGGGTGTGGAGACCCAGTACTTC.